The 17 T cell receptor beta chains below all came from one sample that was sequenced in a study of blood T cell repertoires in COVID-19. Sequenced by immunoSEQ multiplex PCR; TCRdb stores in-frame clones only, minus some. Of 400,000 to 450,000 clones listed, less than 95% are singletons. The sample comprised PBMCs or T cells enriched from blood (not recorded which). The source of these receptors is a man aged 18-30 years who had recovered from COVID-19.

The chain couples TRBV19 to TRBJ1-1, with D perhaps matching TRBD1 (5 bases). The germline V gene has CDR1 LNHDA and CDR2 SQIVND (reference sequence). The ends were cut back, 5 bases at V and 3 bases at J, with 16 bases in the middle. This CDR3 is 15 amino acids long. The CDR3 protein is CASSPQGSGYTEAFF. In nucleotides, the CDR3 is TGTGCCAGTAGTCCCCAGGGAAGTGGGTACACTGAAGCTTTCTTT.

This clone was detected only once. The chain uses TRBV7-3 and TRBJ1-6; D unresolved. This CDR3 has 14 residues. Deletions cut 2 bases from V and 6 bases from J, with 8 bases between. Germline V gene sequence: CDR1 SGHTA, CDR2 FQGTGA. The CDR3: CASSLYGPNSPLHF. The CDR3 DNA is TGTGCCAGCAGCTTATATGGGCCTAATTCACCCCTCCACTTT.

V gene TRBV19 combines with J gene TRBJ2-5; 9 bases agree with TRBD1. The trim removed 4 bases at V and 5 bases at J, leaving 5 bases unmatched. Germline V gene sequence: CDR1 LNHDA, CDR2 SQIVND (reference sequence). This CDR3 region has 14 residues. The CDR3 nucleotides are TGTGCCAGTAGTACGGGACAGGGTGGTGAGACCCAGTACTTC. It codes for CASSTGQGGETQYF.

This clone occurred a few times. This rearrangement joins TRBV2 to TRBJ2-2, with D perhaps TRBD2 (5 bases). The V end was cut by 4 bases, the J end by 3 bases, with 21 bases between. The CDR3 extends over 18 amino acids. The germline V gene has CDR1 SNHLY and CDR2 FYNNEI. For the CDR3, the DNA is TGTGCCAGCAGTGTCGACCGTTTTGAGGGAGTGGACACCGGGGAGCTGTTTTTT. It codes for CASSVDRFEGVDTGELFF.

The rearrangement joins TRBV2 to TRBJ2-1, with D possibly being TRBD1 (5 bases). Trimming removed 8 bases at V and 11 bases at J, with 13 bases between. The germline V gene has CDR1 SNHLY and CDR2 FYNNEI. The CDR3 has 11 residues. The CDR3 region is CASARQGQQFF. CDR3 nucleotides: TGTGCCAGCGCCCGGCAGGGCCAGCAGTTCTTC.

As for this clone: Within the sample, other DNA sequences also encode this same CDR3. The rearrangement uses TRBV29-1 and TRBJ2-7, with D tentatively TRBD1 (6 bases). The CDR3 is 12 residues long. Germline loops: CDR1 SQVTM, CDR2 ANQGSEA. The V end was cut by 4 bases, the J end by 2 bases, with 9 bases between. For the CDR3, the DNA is TGCAGCGTTGTAGCAGGGGCCTACGAGCAGTACTTC. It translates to CSVVAGAYEQYF.

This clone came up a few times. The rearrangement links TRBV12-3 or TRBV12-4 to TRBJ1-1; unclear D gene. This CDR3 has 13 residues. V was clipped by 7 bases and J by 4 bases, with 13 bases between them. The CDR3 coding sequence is TGTGCCAGCACGGGTTGGAGGAGCACTGAAGCTTTCTTT. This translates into CASTGWRSTEAFF.

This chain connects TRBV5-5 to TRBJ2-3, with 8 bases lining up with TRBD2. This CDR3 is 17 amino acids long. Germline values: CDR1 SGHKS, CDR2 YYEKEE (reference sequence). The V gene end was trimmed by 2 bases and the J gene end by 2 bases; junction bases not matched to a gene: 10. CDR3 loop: CASSLIDSGINTDTQYF. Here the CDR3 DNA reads TGTGCCAGCAGCTTAATTGATAGCGGGATCAACACAGATACGCAGTATTTT.

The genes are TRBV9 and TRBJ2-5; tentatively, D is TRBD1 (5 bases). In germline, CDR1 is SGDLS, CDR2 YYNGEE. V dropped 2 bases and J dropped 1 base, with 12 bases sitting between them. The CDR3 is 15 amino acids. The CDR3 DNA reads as TGTGCCAGCAGCGTGACTGGGGCCTTCCAAGAGACCCAGTACTTC. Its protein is CASSVTGAFQETQYF.

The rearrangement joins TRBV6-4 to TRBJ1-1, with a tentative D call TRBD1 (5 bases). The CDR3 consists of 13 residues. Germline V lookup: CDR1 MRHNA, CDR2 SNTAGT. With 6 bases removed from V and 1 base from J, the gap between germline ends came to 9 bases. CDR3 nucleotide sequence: TGTGCCAGCAGCAGCAGGGAGAACACTGAAGCTTTCTTT. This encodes CASSSRENTEAFF.

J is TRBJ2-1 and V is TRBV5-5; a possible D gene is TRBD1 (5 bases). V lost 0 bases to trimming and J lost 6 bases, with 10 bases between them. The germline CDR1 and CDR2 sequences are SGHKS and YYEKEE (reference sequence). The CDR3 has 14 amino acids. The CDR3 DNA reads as TGTGCCAGCAGCTTGGAGGGGCTATTCAATGAGCAGTTCTTC. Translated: CASSLEGLFNEQFF.

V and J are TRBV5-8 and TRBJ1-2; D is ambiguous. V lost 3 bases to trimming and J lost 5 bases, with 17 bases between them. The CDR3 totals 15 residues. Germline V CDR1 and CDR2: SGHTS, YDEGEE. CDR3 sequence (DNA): TGTGCCAGCAGCTCCCGGGGTCGAGTGAGTTATGGCTACACCTTC. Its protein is CASSSRGRVSYGYTF.

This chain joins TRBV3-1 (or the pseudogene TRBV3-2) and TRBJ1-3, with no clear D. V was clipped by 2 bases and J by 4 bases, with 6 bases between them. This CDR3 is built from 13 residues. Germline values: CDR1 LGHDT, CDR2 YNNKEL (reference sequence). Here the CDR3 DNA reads TGTGCCAGCAGCCAACTAAACGGAAACACCATATATTTT. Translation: CASSQLNGNTIYF.

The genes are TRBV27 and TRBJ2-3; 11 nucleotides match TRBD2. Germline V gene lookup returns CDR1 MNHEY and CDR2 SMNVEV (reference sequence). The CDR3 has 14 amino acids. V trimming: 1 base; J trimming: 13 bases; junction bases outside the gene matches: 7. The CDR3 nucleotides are TGTGCCAGCAGTTTATATACTAGCGGGAGTCGGGAGTATTTT. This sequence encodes CASSLYTSGSREYF.

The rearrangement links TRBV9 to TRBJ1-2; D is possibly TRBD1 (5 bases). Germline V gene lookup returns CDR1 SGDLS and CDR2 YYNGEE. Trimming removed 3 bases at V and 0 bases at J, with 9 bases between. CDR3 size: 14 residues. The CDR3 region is CASSEGPSNYGYTF. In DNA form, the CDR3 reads TGTGCCAGCAGCGAGGGGCCCTCTAACTATGGCTACACCTTC.

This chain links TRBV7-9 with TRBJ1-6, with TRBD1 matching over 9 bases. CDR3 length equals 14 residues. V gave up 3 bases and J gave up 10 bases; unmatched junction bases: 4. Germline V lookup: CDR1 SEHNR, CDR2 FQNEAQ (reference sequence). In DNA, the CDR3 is TGTGCCAGCAGCTTGGACAGGGGATACTCACCCCTCCACTTT. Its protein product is CASSLDRGYSPLHF.

CDR3 region: CASSGQQQATEAFF. In DNA, the CDR3 is TGTGCCAGCAGCGGACAGCAACAGGCCACTGAAGCTTTCTTT. The chain recombines TRBV11-3 with TRBJ1-1, with a possible D match to TRBD1 (6 bases). Trimming left V 5 bases short and J 4 bases short, with 14 bases between. The CDR3 runs to 14 residues. Germline V gene lookup returns CDR1 SGHNT and CDR2 YENEEA.